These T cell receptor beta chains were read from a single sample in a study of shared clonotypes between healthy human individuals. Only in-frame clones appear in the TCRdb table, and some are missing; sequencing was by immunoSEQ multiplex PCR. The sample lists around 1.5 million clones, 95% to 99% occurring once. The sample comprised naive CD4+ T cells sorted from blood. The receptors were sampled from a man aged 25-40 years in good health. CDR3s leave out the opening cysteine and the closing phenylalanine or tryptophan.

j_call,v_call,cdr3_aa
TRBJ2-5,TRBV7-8,ASSLGLLAVPQETQY
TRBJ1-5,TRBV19,ASSMTTTVSGNQPQH
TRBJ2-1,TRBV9,ASSVAGQGFDEQF
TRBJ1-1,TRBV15,ATSRENWGNTEAF
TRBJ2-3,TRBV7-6,ASSLVSGRGADTQY
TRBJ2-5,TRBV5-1,ASSLASGRQETQY
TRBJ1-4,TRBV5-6,ASSLGQGPNEKLF
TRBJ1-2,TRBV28,ALDGGGGYT
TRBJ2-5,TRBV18,ASSPAGEKTQY
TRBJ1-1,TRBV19,ASTLQGRVNTEAF
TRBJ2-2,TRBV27,ASSPTAGTRTGELF
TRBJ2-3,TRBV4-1,ASSQGLAGNGREQY
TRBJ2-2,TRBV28,ASRRTSGSIPHTGELF
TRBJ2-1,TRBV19,ASSTLYNEQF
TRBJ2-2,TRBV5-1,ASSPTTGELF
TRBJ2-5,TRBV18,ASSPLRGSETQY
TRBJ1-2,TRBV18,ASSPPSSENGYT
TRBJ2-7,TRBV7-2,ASSSRDRASYEQY
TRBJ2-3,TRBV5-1,ASSLWGTSTDTQY
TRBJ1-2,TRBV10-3,AISEPQGNGYT
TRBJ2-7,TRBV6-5,ASSYFGGSYEQY
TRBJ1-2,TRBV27,ASSFKAQGFPYGYT
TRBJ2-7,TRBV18,ASSPLGQVGSYEQY
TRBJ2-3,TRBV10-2,ASSERLAGGPTQY
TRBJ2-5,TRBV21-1,ASSKEQDRRETQY
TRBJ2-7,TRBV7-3,ASSYRGLTDEQY
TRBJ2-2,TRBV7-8,ASSPRRGITGELF
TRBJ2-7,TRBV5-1,ASSPGTGSYEQY
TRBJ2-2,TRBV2,ASKTRQEYTGELF
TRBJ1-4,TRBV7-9,ASSSGIYEKLF
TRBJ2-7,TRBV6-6,ASSSLAGIPAAQY
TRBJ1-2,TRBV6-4,ASSENGNYGYT
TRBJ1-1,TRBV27,ASRLNAAVGGSTEAF
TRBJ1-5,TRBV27,ASSLNGPGQPQH
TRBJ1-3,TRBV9,ASSVVGGSGNTIY
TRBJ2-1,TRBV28,ASGQPGGYNEQF
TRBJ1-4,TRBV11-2,ASSLIIGEKLF
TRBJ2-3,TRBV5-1,ASSPDPVGTDTQY
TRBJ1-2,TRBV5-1,ASSSAGTVNYGYT
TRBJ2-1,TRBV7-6,ASSLLPGLASHNEQF
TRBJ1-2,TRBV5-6,ASSPKQGAPGYT
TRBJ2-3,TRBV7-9,ASSLGRGTDTQY
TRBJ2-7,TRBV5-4,ASSLRRQSSYEQY
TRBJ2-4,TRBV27,ATGPHRESIQY
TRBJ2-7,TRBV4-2,ASSTPGAGSSYEQY
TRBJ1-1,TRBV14,ASNRQGFHTEAF
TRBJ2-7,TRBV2,ASIKDSLYEQY
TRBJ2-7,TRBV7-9,ASSSSGRVNEQY
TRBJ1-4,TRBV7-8,ASRQGWEEKLF